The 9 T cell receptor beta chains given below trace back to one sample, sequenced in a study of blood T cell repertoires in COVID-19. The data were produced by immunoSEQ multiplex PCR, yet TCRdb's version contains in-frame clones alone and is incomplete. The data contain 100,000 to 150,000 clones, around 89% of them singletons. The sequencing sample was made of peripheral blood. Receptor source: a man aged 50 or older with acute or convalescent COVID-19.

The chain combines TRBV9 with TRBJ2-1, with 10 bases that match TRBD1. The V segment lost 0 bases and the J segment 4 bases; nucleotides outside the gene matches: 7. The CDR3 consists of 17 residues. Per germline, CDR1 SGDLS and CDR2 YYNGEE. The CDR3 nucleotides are TGTGCCAGCAGCGTAGCCCCGCCGGGACAGGGGTACAATGAGCAGTTCTTC. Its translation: CASSVAPPGQGYNEQFF.

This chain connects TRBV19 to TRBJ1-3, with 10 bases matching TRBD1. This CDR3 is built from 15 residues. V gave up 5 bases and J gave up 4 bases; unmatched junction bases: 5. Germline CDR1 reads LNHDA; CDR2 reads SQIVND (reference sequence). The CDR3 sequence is CASSPTGGSGNTIYF. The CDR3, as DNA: TGTGCCAGTAGTCCGACAGGGGGCTCAGGAAACACCATATATTTT.

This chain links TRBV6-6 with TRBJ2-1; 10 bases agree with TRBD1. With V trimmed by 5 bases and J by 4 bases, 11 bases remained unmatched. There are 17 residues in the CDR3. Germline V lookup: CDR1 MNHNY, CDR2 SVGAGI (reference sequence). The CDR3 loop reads CASSRDRGAGLYNEQFF. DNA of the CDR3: TGTGCCAGCAGTCGGGACAGGGGCGCCGGTTTGTACAATGAGCAGTTCTTC.

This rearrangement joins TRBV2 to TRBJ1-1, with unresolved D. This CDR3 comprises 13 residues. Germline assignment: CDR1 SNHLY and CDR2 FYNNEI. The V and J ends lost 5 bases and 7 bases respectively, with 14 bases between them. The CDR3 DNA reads TGTGCCAGCAGTAATCGGCAGGCGAGTGAAGCTTTCTTT. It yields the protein CASSNRQASEAFF.

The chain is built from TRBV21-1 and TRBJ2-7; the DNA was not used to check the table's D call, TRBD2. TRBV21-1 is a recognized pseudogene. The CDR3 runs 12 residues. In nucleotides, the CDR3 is TGTGCCAGCGCGCGGGAGGAGGACGAGCAGTACTTC. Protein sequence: CASAREEDEQYF.

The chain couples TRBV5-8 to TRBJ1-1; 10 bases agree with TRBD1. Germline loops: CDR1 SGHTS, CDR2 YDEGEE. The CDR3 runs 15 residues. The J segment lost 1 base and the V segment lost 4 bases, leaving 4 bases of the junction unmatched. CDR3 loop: CASSRQGASNTEAFF. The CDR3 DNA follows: TGTGCCAGCAGCAGACAGGGGGCCTCGAACACTGAAGCTTTCTTT.

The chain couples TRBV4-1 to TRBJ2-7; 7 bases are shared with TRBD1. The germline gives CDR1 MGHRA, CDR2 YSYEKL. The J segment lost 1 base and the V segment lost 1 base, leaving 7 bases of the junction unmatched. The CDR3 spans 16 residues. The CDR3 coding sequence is TGCGCCAGCAGCCAAGGATCGGGCAGGGGGTCCTACGAGCAGTACTTC. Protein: CASSQGSGRGSYEQYF.

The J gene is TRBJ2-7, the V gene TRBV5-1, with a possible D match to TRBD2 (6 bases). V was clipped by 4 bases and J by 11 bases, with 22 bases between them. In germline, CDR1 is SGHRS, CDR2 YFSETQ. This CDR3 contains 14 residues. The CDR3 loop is CASSPLVGGDSEYF. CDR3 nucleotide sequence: TGCGCCAGCAGCCCCCTGGTCGGGGGTGACAGTGAGTACTTC.

CDR3 sequence: CASSPDTYGYTF. In DNA, the CDR3 is TGTGCCAGCAGCCCCGACACCTATGGCTACACCTTC. The J gene is TRBJ1-2, the V gene TRBV9; the D is unclear. Per germline, CDR1 SGDLS and CDR2 YYNGEE. This CDR3 contains 12 residues. V was shortened by 4 bases and J by 4 bases, with 8 bases between the two germline ends.